The rows below give T cell receptor beta chains drawn from one sample of a study of CD8+ T cells in alopecia areata. Sequenced by immunoSEQ multiplex PCR; TCRdb stores in-frame clones only, minus some. The sample consists of tens of thousands of clones, around 50% of them appearing once. The sample taken for sequencing was CD4+ Tregs sorted from blood. These receptors all come from a human donor with alopecia areata. Each CDR3 is given with its conserved first and last residue. D genes are given only for firm matches. The size field is filled for only some rows; it gives once, few, many or a size class.

>TRBV7-2|TRBD1|.|TRBJ1-5
CASSLQGALQPQHF
TGTGCCAGCAGCCTACAGGGGGCGCTTCAGCCCCAGCATTTT
>TRBV7-8|.|.|TRBJ2-1
CASGRGVPYNEQFF
TGTGCCAGCGGGCGAGGGGTCCCTTACAATGAGCAGTTCTTC
>TRBV29-1|.|.|TRBJ2-7
CSVSGHKILEQYF
TGCAGCGTTTCGGGGCATAAAATCTTAGAGCAGTACTTC
>TRBV7-2|.|.|TRBJ2-7
CASSLRSRGSYEQYF
TGTGCCAGCAGCTTACGGTCTAGAGGGTCCTACGAGCAGTACTTC
>TRBV7-2|TRBD2|.|TRBJ2-5
CASSLSPGGTQYF
TGTGCCAGCAGCTTAAGTCCGGGAGGGACCCAGTACTTC
>TRBV5-1|TRBD1|.|TRBJ2-2
CASSLYRQGAAGELFF
TGCGCCAGCAGCTTGTACCGACAGGGGGCTGCCGGGGAGCTGTTTTTT
>TRBV11-2|TRBD2|.|TRBJ2-5
CASSTRLAWGETQYF
TGTGCCAGCAGCACCCGACTAGCGTGGGGGGAGACCCAGTACTTC
>TRBV5-1|.|.|TRBJ2-5
CASSLIGGGETQYF
TGCGCCAGCAGCTTGATAGGAGGGGGGGAGACCCAGTACTTC
>TRBV7-2|TRBD1|.|TRBJ1-2
CASSRGTGGASCTF
TGTGCCAGCAGCCGCGGGACAGGGGGCGCGTCCTGCACCTTC
>TRBV29-1|TRBD1|few|TRBJ1-1
CSALAIDRELQAFF
TGCAGCGCCCTAGCCATTGACAGGGAACTTCAAGCTTTCTTT
>TRBV30|TRBD1|.|TRBJ1-2
CAWSVKGANGYTF
TGTGCCTGGAGTGTAAAGGGGGCGAATGGCTACACCTTC
>TRBV27|.|.|TRBJ1-2
CASSFSQGFGYTF
TGTGCCAGCAGTTTTTCCCAGGGGTTTGGCTACACCTTC
>TRBV7-9|.|.|TRBJ2-3
CASSFELRTDTQYF
TGTGCCAGCAGCTTCGAGTTGAGAACAGATACGCAGTATTTT
>TRBV7-3|.|.|TRBJ2-3
CASSFGQATDTQYF
TGTGCCAGCAGCTTCGGACAAGCCACGGATACGCAGTATTTT
>TRBV7-2|TRBD1|.|TRBJ1-3
CASSSDRAGNTIYF
TGTGCCAGCAGCTCGGACAGGGCTGGAAACACCATATATTTT
>TRBV29-1|.|few|TRBJ2-1
CSVERGFTNEQFF
TGCAGCGTTGAACGCGGATTTACGAATGAGCAGTTCTTC
>TRBV9|.|.|TRBJ1-1
CASSLGALNTEAFF
TGTGCCAGCAGCCTAGGGGCCCTGAACACTGAAGCTTTCTTT
>TRBV7-3|TRBD2|few|TRBJ2-1
CASSPDSGSNNEQFF
TGTGCCAGCAGCCCAGACAGCGGGAGCAACAATGAGCAGTTCTTC
>TRBV29-1|.|.|TRBJ2-1
CSVLGHRTHNEQFF
TGCAGCGTTCTAGGGCACCGCACTCACAATGAGCAGTTCTTC
>TRBV28|TRBD1|.|TRBJ2-4
CASSSPGTGKNIQYF
TGTGCCAGCAGTTCCCCGGGGACAGGGAAAAACATTCAGTACTTC
>TRBV6-5|.|.|TRBJ1-2
CASSTPEGYGYTF
TGTGCCAGCAGTACCCCGGAGGGCTATGGCTACACCTTC
>TRBV28|.|.|TRBJ1-6
CASSFPGYSPLHF
TGTGCCAGCAGTTTCCCGGGATATTCACCCCTCCACTTT
>TRBV4-3|.|.|TRBJ2-3
CASTYRVGVTDTQYF
TGCGCCAGCACCTATCGTGTAGGGGTGACAGATACGCAGTATTTT
>TRBV19|TRBD1|.|TRBJ1-1
CASSPPWTGGETEAFF
TGTGCCAGTAGCCCGCCCTGGACAGGTGGGGAGACTGAAGCTTTCTTT
>TRBV5-1|.|few|TRBJ2-7
CASSQTTYEQYF
TGCGCCAGCAGCCAGACTACCTACGAGCAGTACTTC
>TRBV7-9|TRBD1|.|TRBJ2-7
CASSRTGDWHEQYF
TGTGCCAGCAGCAGGACAGGGGACTGGCACGAGCAGTACTTC
>TRBV29-1|.|.|TRBJ1-5
CSVTAGRGNQPQHF
TGCAGCGTGACCGCCGGGAGGGGGAATCAGCCCCAGCATTTT
>TRBV6-6|.|.|TRBJ2-1
CASTKGNEQFF
TGTGCCAGCACAAAGGGAAATGAGCAGTTCTTC
>TRBV27|TRBD1|.|TRBJ2-7
CASSRDRVYEQYF
TGTGCCAGCAGTAGGGACAGGGTCTACGAGCAGTACTTC